This TCR beta chain was identified in a study of blood T cell repertoires in COVID-19. The CDR3 totals 14 residues. Trimming took 6 bases from V and 1 from J; bases not matched to a gene: 4. Germline V lookup: CDR1 ENHRY, CDR2 SYGVKD. Clones were read by immunoSEQ multiplex PCR, and TCRdb kept only the in-frame ones, dropping some. The sample includes some 59,000 clones, 60% to 85% of them seen just once. What was sequenced was peripheral blood. V is TRBV10-3 and J is TRBJ2-5, with 8 bases lining up with TRBD2. This clonotype was sampled from a man aged 25-45 years with COVID-19, enrolled during active disease. CDR3 sequence reads: CAIRSGSGQETQYF. The CDR3 DNA reads TGTGCCATCAGGAGCGGGAGCGGCCAAGAGACCCAGTACTTC.